Listed here are 30 T cell receptor beta chains from one sample, sequenced in a study of T cell responses to AZD1222 COVID-19 vaccine. TCRdb keeps only in-frame clones here, not all; method: immunoSEQ multiplex PCR. Here the sample spans about 150,000 clones, roughly nine tenths being singletons. The specimen was peripheral blood, collected 28 days after the second AZD1222 dose. These receptors all stem from an adult who received the AZD1222 COVID-19 vaccine.

The CDR3 sequence is CASIQDRGLNTEAFF. CDR3 DNA sequence: TGTGCCAGCATCCAGGACAGGGGCCTTAACACTGAAGCTTTCTTT. The chain is built from TRBV2 and TRBJ1-1; 9 positions agree with TRBD1. CDR3 size: 15 residues. Germline values: CDR1 SNHLY, CDR2 FYNNEI. Trimming took 7 bases from V and 2 from J; bases not matched to a gene: 8.

V and J are TRBV10-1 and TRBJ1-1; tentatively, D is TRBD1 (6 bases). Germline CDR1 is WNHNN and CDR2 is SYGVQD (reference sequence). The CDR3 has 19 amino acids. Trimming pared 10 bases from V and 0 bases from J, leaving 30 bases between. For the CDR3, the DNA is TGCGCCACTTGCCCCCGGGACAACATGAAGGACCCCATGAACACTGAAGCTTTCTTT. It is translated as CATCPRDNMKDPMNTEAFF.

The chain couples TRBV12-2 to TRBJ1-3. TRBV12-2 is a documented pseudogene. The CDR3 totals 18 residues. The CDR3 DNA is TGTGCAAGTCGCTCGCCGCCCACCTCCCCCGGCTCTGGAAACACCATATATTTT. It codes for CASRSPPTSPGSGNTIYF.

J is TRBJ2-7 and V is TRBV10-3, with TRBD1 matching over 8 bases. The germline V gene encodes CDR1 ENHRY and CDR2 SYGVKD. Trimming cost V 6 bases and J 6 bases; bases outside gene matches: 10. The CDR3 spans 14 residues. CDR3 loop: CAIRQTGEFAEQYF. The CDR3 DNA is TGTGCCATCAGGCAGACAGGGGAATTTGCCGAGCAGTACTTC.

V is TRBV6-5 and J is TRBJ1-5, with D tentatively TRBD1 (6 bases). Germline CDR1 MNHEY, CDR2 SVGAGI. The CDR3 covers 13 residues. V was cut by 8 bases and J by 1 base, with 9 bases left in between. Here the CDR3 DNA reads TGTGCCAGCCAAGGACAGAGCAATCAGCCCCAGCATTTT. Encoded protein: CASQGQSNQPQHF.

This sequence joins TRBV9 and TRBJ2-2; 12 bases match TRBD2. This CDR3 comprises 16 residues. Germline CDR1 SGDLS, CDR2 YYNGEE. The V segment lost 4 bases and the J segment 5 bases; nucleotides outside the gene matches: 6. The CDR3 spells CASSPRTSGTTGELFF. The DNA for the CDR3 is TGTGCCAGCAGCCCCCGGACTAGCGGGACAACCGGGGAGCTGTTTTTT.

The V gene is TRBV7-8, the J gene TRBJ2-7; 9 positions match TRBD1. From germline, CDR1 is SGHVS and CDR2 FQNEAQ. The CDR3 is 14 residues long. V lost 5 bases and J lost 5; bases outside the gene matches: 7. CDR3 region: CASSGSGQGHEQYF. DNA of the CDR3: TGTGCCAGCAGCGGCTCGGGACAGGGTCACGAGCAGTACTTC.

The chain carries TRBV7-9 and TRBJ1-3; tentative D call: TRBD1 (6 bases). The ends were cut back, 5 bases at V and 7 bases at J, with 21 bases in the middle. This CDR3 is 16 amino acids long. Looked up from germline, CDR1 is SEHNR and CDR2 is FQNEAQ (reference sequence). CDR3 residues: CASSPQQGGGANTIYF. CDR3 nucleotides: TGTGCCAGCAGCCCCCAACAGGGAGGGGGAGCGAACACCATATATTTT.

V is TRBV7-9 and J is TRBJ1-1, with 9 bases aligning to TRBD1. CDR3 length: 15 amino acids. Germline lookup yields CDR1 SEHNR and CDR2 FQNEAQ (reference sequence). The J segment lost 4 bases and the V segment lost 5 bases, leaving 8 bases of the junction unmatched. The CDR3 sequence is CASSEPGQGITEAFF. CDR3 nucleotides: TGTGCCAGCAGCGAACCGGGACAGGGAATCACTGAAGCTTTCTTT.

J is TRBJ1-2 and V is TRBV28; 11 positions match TRBD1. The CDR3 runs 17 residues. Germline V gives CDR1 MDHEN, CDR2 SYDVKM. V lost 5 bases, J lost 7 bases, and 15 bases stayed unmatched. The CDR3 coding sequence is TGTGCCAGCAGTGCCCCGCGGACAGGGGGCGCGAGACGTGGCTACACCTTC. Protein: CASSAPRTGGARRGYTF.

This clone was seen only a few times. This sequence joins TRBV29-1 and TRBJ2-1; D possibly matches TRBD1 or TRBD2 (5 bases each). With 7 bases removed from V and 7 bases from J, the gap between germline ends came to 14 bases. The CDR3 spans 12 residues. Germline V gene lookup returns CDR1 SQVTM and CDR2 ANQGSEA. Here the CDR3 reads CSGSPGANEQFF. The CDR3 nucleotides are TGCAGCGGGTCCCCCGGGGCTAATGAGCAGTTCTTC.

V usage is TRBV6-4 and J usage is TRBJ1-2; 7 nucleotides agree with TRBD1. The CDR3 is 16 residues long. CDR1 and CDR2 from the germline V gene are MRHNA and SNTAGT. After removal of 6 bases from V and 2 bases from J, the junction contained 12 bases not matched to a gene. CDR3 sequence: CASRVGQEGANYGYTF. CDR3 in DNA: TGTGCCAGCAGGGTCGGACAGGAAGGGGCCAACTATGGCTACACCTTC.

V is TRBV7-9 and J is TRBJ2-1; 7 bases line up with TRBD1. CDR3 size: 18 residues. Per the germline V gene, CDR1 is SEHNR and CDR2 is FQNEAQ (reference sequence). With V trimmed by 1 base and J by 3 bases, 12 bases remained unmatched. CDR3 DNA sequence: TGTGCCAGCAGCTTAGGGCCGACAGGGACCGATATCTACAATGAGCAGTTCTTC. Amino acids: CASSLGPTGTDIYNEQFF.

The V call is TRBV11-3, the J call TRBJ2-1; TRBD2 matches at 9 bases. Trimming removed 6 bases from V and 7 bases from J; junction bases left unmatched: 10. The CDR3 has 15 residues. In germline, CDR1 is SGHNT, CDR2 YENEEA. Here the CDR3 DNA reads TGTGCCAGCAGTCTGACCTTGACTAGCGGAAATGAGCAGTTCTTC. Protein: CASSLTLTSGNEQFF.

There are a few counts of this clone. The chain employs TRBV30 and TRBJ1-1, with D maybe TRBD1 (5 bases). The CDR3 has 13 residues. From germline, CDR1 is GTSNPN and CDR2 SVGIG (reference sequence). V dropped 4 bases and J dropped 4 bases, with 13 bases sitting between them. The CDR3 protein is CAWKGFFGTEAFF. CDR3 DNA: TGTGCCTGGAAGGGGTTTTTTGGCACTGAAGCTTTCTTT. Full variable domain (missing parts from reference TRBV30 and TRBJ1-1): SQTIHQWPATLVQPVGSPLSLECTVEGTSNPNLYWYRQAAGRGLQLLFYSVGIGQISSEVPQNLSASRPQDRQFILSSKKLLLSDSGFYLCAWKGFFGTEAFFGQGTRLTVV.

This chain connects TRBV2 to TRBJ2-7; 8 nucleotides agree with TRBD2. The V segment lost 8 bases and the J segment 7 bases; nucleotides outside the gene matches: 13. CDR1 is SNHLY, CDR2 FYNNEI, per germline. The CDR3 length is 14 residues. The CDR3 DNA is TGTGCCAGCCTTTGGAGCGGGAGTGTGGGTGAGCAGTACTTC. Its translation: CASLWSGSVGEQYF.

This chain joins TRBV15 and TRBJ1-1; D is uncertain. The CDR3 length is 13 residues. Between the trimmed V and J ends, which lost 1 base and 2 bases, there was a span of 5 bases. The germline CDR1 and CDR2 sequences are LNHNV and YYDKDF (reference sequence). The CDR3 loop reads CATSRVENTEAFF. The CDR3 DNA sequence: TGTGCCACCAGCAGAGTGGAAAACACTGAAGCTTTCTTT.

The rearrangement joins TRBV27 to TRBJ2-5; no definite D call. Germline V gene lookup returns CDR1 MNHEY and CDR2 SMNVEV (reference sequence). Deletions cut 6 bases from V and 0 bases from J, with 11 bases between. The CDR3 spans 14 residues. CDR3: CASRYSGHQETQYF. CDR3 DNA sequence: TGTGCCAGCAGATATTCAGGCCACCAAGAGACCCAGTACTTC.

This clone was seen just once. V usage is TRBV5-4 and J usage is TRBJ2-7, with 7 nucleotides matching TRBD2. The CDR3 is 15 residues long. J gave up 3 bases and V 2 bases, and 8 bases lay outside the gene matches. Looked up from germline, CDR1 is SGHNT and CDR2 is YYREEE (reference sequence). The CDR3 reads CASSFEAGEGYEQYF. DNA of the CDR3: TGTGCCAGCAGCTTCGAGGCGGGAGAGGGCTACGAGCAGTACTTC.

V usage is TRBV9 and J usage is TRBJ2-2; D gene uncertain. V gave up 0 bases and J gave up 4 bases, with 10 bases separating them. Germline CDR1 reads SGDLS; CDR2 reads YYNGEE. The CDR3 extends over 15 amino acids. The CDR3 protein is CASSVGPASTGELFF. CDR3 sequence (DNA): TGTGCCAGCAGCGTAGGGCCCGCGAGCACCGGGGAGCTGTTTTTT.

The chain joins TRBV30 to TRBJ2-1, with a possible D match to TRBD1 (5 bases). V lost 3 bases and J 12 bases, leaving 9 bases between the germline ends. Germline V CDR1 and CDR2: GTSNPN, SVGIG (reference sequence). The CDR3 covers 10 residues. In DNA form, the CDR3 reads TGTGCCTGGAGAGGGGTTGGGCAGTTCTTC. The encoded protein is CAWRGVGQFF.

The chain recombines TRBV3-1 (or the pseudogene TRBV3-2) with TRBJ1-6; TRBD1 matches at 8 bases. V was clipped by 1 base and J by 7 bases; unmatched bases: 6. The CDR3 totals 16 residues. Germline CDR1 is LGHDT and CDR2 is YNNKEL (reference sequence). The CDR3 bases are TGTGCCAGCAGCCAAGTCAGGGACAGGAGGAATTCACCCCTCCACTTT. Its protein is CASSQVRDRRNSPLHF.

The chain combines TRBV18 with TRBJ2-5; 9 bases map to TRBD2. The CDR3 is 17 residues long. The germline V gene encodes CDR1 KGHSH and CDR2 LQKENI. J gave up 5 bases and V 3 bases, and 13 bases lay outside the gene matches. The chain's CDR3 is CASSPKTLTSGAETQYF. The CDR3 bases are TGTGCCAGCTCACCGAAAACCTTGACTAGCGGAGCGGAGACCCAGTACTTC.

The V gene is TRBV10-3, the J gene TRBJ2-7, with TRBD1 matching 12 bases. This CDR3 is built from 14 residues. The V and J ends lost 6 bases and 2 bases, in that order; junction bases with no gene match: 2. Germline CDR1 is ENHRY and CDR2 is SYGVKD. The CDR3 DNA reads TGTGCCATCAGGAGGGACAGGGGGCCCTACGAGCAGTACTTC. This sequence encodes CAIRRDRGPYEQYF.

The chain links TRBV28 to TRBJ1-4, with TRBD1 matching over 11 bases. The CDR3 consists of 19 residues. V shed 3 bases and J 4 bases; nucleotides not matched to a gene: 13. Germline CDR1 MDHEN, CDR2 SYDVKM. The CDR3 reads CASSFRTGGGFLINEKLFF. The CDR3 DNA is TGTGCCAGCAGTTTCCGGACAGGGGGCGGCTTCTTGATTAATGAAAAACTGTTTTTT.

This chain joins TRBV5-6 and TRBJ2-7, with 8 bases that match TRBD1. The CDR3 is 14 amino acids. Losses at the gene ends were 2 bases for V and 2 bases for J; bases not matched to a gene: 3. CDR1 is SGHDT, CDR2 YYEEEE, per germline. The CDR3 reads CASSFPDRAYEQYF. In DNA form, the CDR3 reads TGTGCCAGCAGCTTCCCGGACAGGGCCTACGAGCAGTACTTC.

A few counts support this clone. This sequence joins TRBV15 and TRBJ1-2; 8 nucleotides line up with TRBD1. The CDR3 consists of 14 residues. CDR1 is LNHNV and CDR2 is YYDKDF in the germline V gene (reference sequence). V shed 5 bases and J 2 bases; nucleotides not matched to a gene: 4. The CDR3 here is CATSGRDRNYGYTF. The CDR3 region has the DNA TGTGCCACCAGCGGCCGGGACAGGAACTATGGCTACACCTTC.

In DNA form, the CDR3 reads TGTGCCAGCAGTTTATCGATGGTGAACACTGAAGCTTTCTTT. This gives the protein CASSLSMVNTEAFF. The rearrangement links TRBV27 to TRBJ1-1; D unclear. Germline V gene sequence: CDR1 MNHEY, CDR2 SMNVEV (reference sequence). There are 14 residues in the CDR3. V lost 0 bases to trimming and J lost 0 bases, with 5 bases between them.

This rearrangement joins TRBV27 to TRBJ2-1; D is perhaps TRBD2 (5 bases). Trimming shortened V by 3 bases and J by 2 bases, and 14 bases separated the two germline ends. Germline CDR1 and CDR2: MNHEY and SMNVEV (reference sequence). The CDR3 consists of 16 residues. The CDR3 reads CASSFSGGHTYNEQFF. CDR3 nucleotide sequence: TGTGCCAGCAGTTTTTCGGGCGGGCATACCTACAATGAGCAGTTCTTC.

The gene calls are TRBV6-2 or TRBV6-3 and TRBJ2-7; D possibly corresponds to TRBD2 (6 bases). The V gene lost 6 bases and the J gene lost 0 bases, with 15 bases spanning the gap. From germline, CDR1 is MNHEY and CDR2 SVGEGT. There are 15 residues in the CDR3. The CDR3 DNA reads as TGTGCCAGCAGCCCTTTAGCGGATAGCTCCTACGAGCAGTACTTC. It codes for CASSPLADSSYEQYF.